A single sample is the source of the 5 T cell receptor beta chains below, sequenced in a study of cytomegalovirus exposure and HLA in healthy donors. Researchers ran the PCR with 60 Vbeta and 13 Jbeta primers. Produced via immunoSEQ multiplex PCR; TCRdb's table is partial and in-frame only. The sample yields 55,000 to 80,000 clones, about four fifths seen once. The sequenced material came from PBMCs. These receptors came from a man in his late teens or twenties in good health and CMV-seronegative.

The chain recombines TRBV4-2 with TRBJ1-2; D possibly corresponds to TRBD1 (5 bases). This CDR3 has 17 residues. Trimming took off 0 bases at V and 0 bases at J, with 14 bases between the two ends. CDR1 LGHNA and CDR2 YNFKEQ come from the germline V gene. The CDR3 sequence: CASSQDLRGGSNYGYTF. In DNA, the CDR3 is TGTGCCAGCAGCCAAGATCTTCGCGGGGGATCTAACTATGGCTACACCTTC.

The chain uses TRBV10-1 and TRBJ2-1; 9 bases fit TRBD2. The CDR3 is 17 residues long. Losses at the gene ends were 0 bases for V and 7 bases for J; bases not matched to a gene: 10. Per the germline V gene, CDR1 is WNHNN and CDR2 is SYGVQD (reference sequence). CDR3 sequence reads: CASSESWTSGGQNEQFF. DNA of the CDR3: TGCGCCAGCAGTGAGTCGTGGACCAGCGGGGGGCAAAATGAGCAGTTCTTC.

This clone was counted a few times. V and J are TRBV14 and TRBJ1-1, with TRBD1 matching over 7 bases. Trimming took 4 bases from V and 4 from J; bases not matched to a gene: 6. The CDR3 loop spans 14 amino acids. Per the germline V gene, CDR1 is SGHDN and CDR2 is FVKESK. The CDR3 loop reads CASSRQGATTEAFF. The CDR3 DNA reads TGTGCCAGCAGCCGACAGGGCGCGACCACTGAAGCTTTCTTT.

V and J are TRBV9 and TRBJ2-2; 7 bases map to TRBD2. The CDR3 is made up of 16 amino acids. Germline-derived CDR1 and CDR2 are SGDLS and YYNGEE. V shed 1 base and J 3 bases; nucleotides not matched to a gene: 6. CDR3 coding DNA: TGTGCCAGCAGCGTAAGTGGGAGGGGCTACACCGGGGAGCTGTTTTTT. It yields the protein CASSVSGRGYTGELFF.

This clone was recorded once. The chain carries TRBV6-6 and TRBJ2-1; the D gene is possibly TRBD2 (5 bases). CDR1 and CDR2 (germline): MNHNY, SVGAGI (reference sequence). V lost 7 bases and J lost 5, with 18 bases in between. The CDR3 length is 15 residues. The CDR3 loop reads CASNPRTRPHNEQFF. The CDR3 coding sequence is TGTGCCAGCAACCCCCGGACTCGCCCCCACAATGAGCAGTTCTTC.